Only one count was recorded for the clone carrying this TCR beta chain. Assay used: immunoSEQ multiplex PCR; TCRdb lists only in-frame clones, some missing. Of roughly 84,000 clones listed, approximately 90% are singletons. This entry comes from a study of identifying expanded T cells in peripheral blood. Deletions cut 3 bases from V and 0 bases from J, with 9 bases between. CDR3 length: 15 amino acids. Germline assignment: CDR1 SGHTA and CDR2 FQGTGA. This clonotype originated in a person between 18 and 69 years old in good health. The V call is TRBV7-3, the J call TRBJ2-1; D ambiguous. The sequenced sample consisted of blood. The CDR3 spells CASSFYASSYNEQFF. For the CDR3, the DNA is TGTGCCAGCAGCTTTTACGCTAGCTCCTACAATGAGCAGTTCTTC. The full variable domain, rest sourced from reference TRBV7-3 and TRBJ2-1, is GAGVSQTPSNKVTEKGKYVELRCDPISGHTALYWYRQSLGQGPEFLIYFQGTGAADDSGLPNDRFFAVRPEGSVSTLKIQRTERGDSAVYLCASSFYASSYNEQFFGPGTRLTVL.